Presented here are 15 T cell receptor beta chains from one specimen sequenced in a study of CD4 T cells in relation to SARS-CoV-2 and coronaviruses. Profiling relied on immunoSEQ multiplex PCR, and the TCRdb table lists in-frame clones only, not all of them. The table records about 21,000 clones, roughly 80% of them present only once. Antigen specificity for these receptors is unknown. Before the COVID-19 pandemic, during about 2010-2018, CD4+ T cells were taken from unexposed donors. The cells were cultured for about 10 days before CD4+ T cells were isolated. The sample was CD4+ T cells from PBMCs, cultured in vitro. Source of these receptors: a human donor in good health.

This clone came up a few times. The V gene is TRBV7-7, the J gene TRBJ2-2; D remains unclear. The CDR3 consists of 14 residues. CDR1 is SSHAT, CDR2 FNYEAQ, per germline (reference sequence). Trimming took 3 bases from V and 1 from J, leaving 6 bases between them. Here the CDR3 reads CASSFRVNTGELFF. CDR3 nucleotides: TGTGCCAGCAGCTTTCGAGTGAACACCGGGGAGCTGTTTTTT.

Of note for this clone: This same CDR3 is encoded by further DNA sequences in the sample. The CDR3 nucleotides are TGTGCCACCAGCAGAGTAGGCGGGATCGGCGAGCAGTACTTC. Translating gives CATSRVGGIGEQYF. V is TRBV15 and J is TRBJ2-7, with D perhaps TRBD2 (6 bases). The ends were cut back, 1 base at V and 6 bases at J, with 13 bases in the middle. This CDR3 is built from 14 residues. CDR1 is LNHNV, CDR2 YYDKDF, per germline (reference sequence).

The chain links TRBV19 to TRBJ2-3; TRBD2 matches at 13 bases. Germline V gene lookup returns CDR1 LNHDA and CDR2 SQIVND (reference sequence). V was pared by 3 bases and J by 8 bases, with 11 bases of the junction left unmatched. The CDR3 loop spans 17 amino acids. The CDR3: CASSIGGLAGPQGTQYF. CDR3 nucleotides: TGTGCCAGTAGTATTGGGGGACTAGCGGGACCCCAGGGTACGCAGTATTTT.

Remarks on this clone: Its ends do not fully match the called genes, so a read error is possible. The chain recombines TRBV28 with TRBJ2-1; 9 nucleotides agree with TRBD2. The CDR3 loop spans 12 amino acids. Looked up from germline, CDR1 is MDHEN and CDR2 is SYDVKM. The CDR3 spells CASRGRGGPGLF. CDR3 nucleotides: TGTGCCAGCAGGGGGCGGGGGGGCCCCGGGCTCTTC.

V gene TRBV19 combines with J gene TRBJ1-4; 7 nucleotides line up with TRBD1. The ends lost 8 bases at V and 0 bases at J; junction bases unmatched: 6. The CDR3 is made up of 15 amino acids. Germline-derived CDR1 and CDR2 are LNHDA and SQIVND (reference sequence). The chain's CDR3 is CASSQGRATNEKLFF. The CDR3 bases are TGTGCCAGTTCACAGGGGAGGGCAACTAATGAAAAACTGTTTTTT.

The chain joins TRBV7-9 to TRBJ2-7, with 11 bases matching TRBD2. CDR1 SEHNR and CDR2 FQNEAQ come from the germline V gene (reference sequence). The CDR3 runs to 17 residues. The trim removed 2 bases at V and 0 bases at J, leaving 6 bases unmatched. The CDR3 protein is CASSLRRSGRVSYEQYF. CDR3 nucleotides: TGTGCCAGCAGCTTAAGGCGTAGCGGGAGGGTCTCCTACGAGCAGTACTTC.

The V gene is TRBV5-1, the J gene TRBJ1-3; the match to TRBD1 covers 11 bases. This CDR3 has 19 residues. CDR1 is SGHRS and CDR2 is YFSETQ in the germline V gene. The junction had 12 bases not matched to a gene; V was cut back by 0 bases and J by 4 bases. CDR3: CASSLVPPGQGVTGNTIYF. The DNA of the CDR3 is TGCGCCAGCAGCTTGGTGCCACCGGGACAGGGGGTAACGGGAAACACCATATATTTT.

The chain couples TRBV28 to TRBJ2-1; TRBD1 is a possible D gene (6 bases). The CDR3 is 11 residues long. V was cut by 7 bases and J by 11 bases, with 12 bases left in between. The germline V gene has CDR1 MDHEN and CDR2 SYDVKM. The CDR3 here is CASTIRGKQFF. CDR3 in DNA: TGTGCCAGCACAATCAGGGGTAAGCAGTTCTTC.

The rearrangement links TRBV3-1 (or the pseudogene TRBV3-2) to TRBJ1-6, with D hard to call. CDR3 length: 15 residues. Trimming stripped 0 bases from V and 7 bases from J, with 10 bases between. From germline, CDR1 is LGHDT and CDR2 YNNKEL (reference sequence). The CDR3 DNA reads TGTGCCAGCAGCCAAGAGTTCTCAGCCAATTCACCCCTCCACTTT. Encoded protein: CASSQEFSANSPLHF.

The chain combines TRBV19 with TRBJ2-2; either TRBD1 or TRBD2 may supply D (5 bases each). Trimming removed 7 bases from V and 7 bases from J, with 19 bases in between. The CDR3 is made up of 15 amino acids. Germline assignment: CDR1 LNHDA and CDR2 SQIVND (reference sequence). Here the CDR3 reads CASKLDMYGNGELFF. DNA of the CDR3: TGTGCCAGTAAACTGGACATGTACGGGAACGGGGAGCTGTTTTTT.

V and J are TRBV10-3 and TRBJ1-5; D possibly corresponds to TRBD1 (5 bases). Germline CDR1 is ENHRY and CDR2 is SYGVKD. The CDR3 spans 15 residues. Between the trimmed V and J ends, which lost 3 bases and 6 bases, there was a span of 15 bases. DNA for the CDR3: TGTGCCATCAGTGACTCGGAGGGGATTACTCAGCCCCAGCATTTT. Encoded protein: CAISDSEGITQPQHF.

This chain uses TRBV27 with TRBJ1-6, with 9 bases fitting TRBD1. J gave up 12 bases and V 1 base, and 7 bases lay outside the gene matches. This CDR3 is 15 amino acids long. Germline-derived CDR1 and CDR2 are MNHEY and SMNVEV (reference sequence). CDR3 in DNA: TGTGCCAGCAGTTTATTAGGGGGACAGGGTGGACCCCTCCACTTT. It codes for CASSLLGGQGGPLHF.

The chain employs TRBV3-1 (or the pseudogene TRBV3-2) and TRBJ1-5, with D hard to call. There are 16 residues in the CDR3. Germline CDR1 reads LGHDT; CDR2 reads YNNKEL (reference sequence). V gave up 7 bases and J gave up 1 base, with 17 bases separating them. The CDR3 is CASTPLQAGSNQPQHF. CDR3 nucleotide sequence: TGTGCCAGCACCCCGCTGCAGGCAGGAAGCAATCAGCCCCAGCATTTT.

The gene calls are TRBV20-1 and TRBJ2-1; D might be TRBD1 (7 bases). V was pared by 6 bases and J by 13 bases, with 16 bases between. Germline values: CDR1 DFQATT, CDR2 SNEGSKA (reference sequence). The CDR3 runs 11 residues. DNA for the CDR3: TGCAGTGCCAGCCAGGGGGGAGCCCAGTTCTTC. It translates to CSASQGGAQFF.

The chain employs TRBV2 and TRBJ2-7; 7 bases fit TRBD1. CDR1 and CDR2 from the germline V gene are SNHLY and FYNNEI. The CDR3 is 13 residues long. J lost 3 bases, V lost 3 bases, and 2 bases had no gene match. In nucleotides, the CDR3 is TGTGCCAGCAGTGATAACAGGGGCTACGAGCAGTACTTC. Translation: CASSDNRGYEQYF.